The present T cell receptor beta chain was sequenced within a study of blood T cell repertoires in COVID-19. Study context: The United States, Italy and Spain provided the acute and convalescent COVID-19 samples.

Trimming cost V 4 bases and J 10 bases, with 23 bases left between them. CDR3 length: 16 amino acids. Germline V gives CDR1 MNHEY, CDR2 SVGEGT. Profiling relied on immunoSEQ multiplex PCR, and the TCRdb table lists in-frame clones only, not all of them. Of 300,000 to 350,000 clones listed, around 91% are singletons. This clone was recorded once. Sequencing was performed on peripheral blood. The chain recombines TRBV6-2 or TRBV6-3 with TRBJ2-4, with D maybe TRBD2 (5 bases). The receptor's source is a woman aged 18-29 years who had recovered from COVID-19. DNA of the CDR3: TGTGCCAGCAGTTCTATCGGGGTGGGATTCCCCTTGATTCAGTACTTC. Translating gives CASSSIGVGFPLIQYF.